This TCR beta chain was documented in a study of neurological immune-mediated disorders. Findings and caveats of the study: No link was found between any clinical or MRI feature and the multiple sclerosis repertoire cluster. Across subjects, expanded clones had no CDR3 amino acid sequences in common, pointing to private repertoires in all groups.

This clonotype was observed many times. Its antigen is unidentified. Trimming pared 3 bases from V and 6 bases from J, leaving 16 bases between. CDR3 size: 14 residues. Germline V lookup: CDR1 SGDLS, CDR2 YYNGEE. Synthesis of cDNA was accomplished via 5'RACE employing 10-nucleotide random UMIs. TCRdb fed the 5' RACE reads into MiXCR, producing one record per CDR3 protein. The table has 60,000 to 85,000 distinct CDR3 sequences, around 5% seen once. The chain links TRBV9 to TRBJ2-7; D may correspond to TRBD1 or TRBD2 (7 bases each). The material sequenced was PBMCs. This receptor was taken from a woman aged 70-85 years with multiple sclerosis. In DNA form, the CDR3 reads TGTGCCAGCAGCGGACCAGGGGGGAGGGGCGAGCAGTACTTC. Protein sequence: CASSGPGGRGEQYF.